The entry below describes one T cell receptor (beta chain). The target of this receptor is not known. Base qualities are not at hand, and no much larger clone is one base apart. The sample comes from a study of blood T cell repertoires in COVID-19 (dated by TCRdb to 2020 to 2021). Concerning the study at large: Collaborator samples came from the United States, Italy and Spain and covered acute and convalescent phases of COVID-19. The material from the prospective study consisted of cDNA or gDNA derived from T cells, B-cell-depleted T cells, or PBMCs. Subjects who had been exposed to COVID-19, were actively infected with it, or had recovered from it provided the deeply sampled blood TCRbeta repertoires that made up the dataset. A freely available public database, intended as a resource for researchers studying the immune response to SARS-CoV-2, is where the repertoires were released. The samples were drawn from two sources: the first 160 participants of the ongoing ImmuneRACE study, and 1,000 to 1,500 subjects contributed by 6 global collaborators. Nearly every sample came with metadata listing a de-identified subject ID, COVID-19 status, age in years and sex. HLA class I and class II types, where available, came from metadata supplied by the sample provider rather than from assay-based typing. Results the study describes overall, beyond this receptor: Clinical and demographic metadata were provided uncurated, with the amount varying by source and participant.

TCRbeta CDR3 regions were amplified from genomic DNA by means of the immunoSEQ Assay, a bias-controlled multiplex PCR. As for the authors' bioinformatics: The number of nucleated cells in each sample was estimated by amplification of reference gene primers within the assay. Sequence reads were collapsed and filtered to measure the absolute abundance of every unique TCRbeta CDR3 rearrangement. For each sample, productive Simpson clonality was calculated as the square root of Simpson's diversity index across productive rearrangements. TCRdb holds this immuneACCESS table with in-frame rearrangements only. Some clones are missing; in checked studies, unresolved V genes explain under half, and the rest has no known cause. The DNA gave D and trimming, while V, J and clone size come from that table. Present in this sample are 73,000 or so clones, roughly 85% of which were seen just once. Roughly 8.8% of the sample is taken by the ten largest.

Collaborating institutions collected whole blood in K2EDTA tubes following their own protocols. For TCRbeta analysis, collaborators shipped samples in one of three forms: frozen whole blood, isolated PBMCs, or DNA extracted from either of those sample types. The receptor was derived from a man aged 25-40 years with acute or convalescent COVID-19. The sequenced sample was peripheral blood.

The DNA sequence is TGTGCCAGCAGTTCACCGGGACATTATTTAGGAAACACCATATATTTT. Its protein is CASSSPGHYLGNTIYF. Recombination linked TRBV28 to TRBJ1-3; TRBD1 could be the D gene, as 6 bases match. For CDR1 and CDR2, the germline V gene lists MDHEN and SYDVKM. From its cysteine to its phenylalanine, the CDR3 spans 16 amino acids. Of all the DNA, just the CDR3 is kept, 48 bases in frame from base 1. V and J are truncated by 4 bases and 4 bases respectively, leaving an intervening sequence of 17 bases. When the CDR3 is completed using the reference TRBV28 and TRBJ1-3 genes on either side, the full variable domain is DVKVTQSSRYLVKRTGEKVFLECVQDMDHENMFWYRQDPGLGLRLIYFSYDVKMKEKGDIPEGYSVSREKKERFSLILESASTNQTSMYLCASSSPGHYLGNTIYFGEGSWLTVV.